This T cell receptor beta chain is from a study of technical replicates of blood from a handful of donors. The CDR3 runs to 13 residues. CDR1 and CDR2 from the germline V gene are LNHDA and SQIVND (reference sequence). Trimming left V 7 bases short and J 3 bases short, with 10 bases between. Assay used: immunoSEQ multiplex PCR; TCRdb lists only in-frame clones, some missing. Altogether roughly 70,000 clones are present, approximately 91% being singletons, with the ten largest covering 4.5% to 5%. The origin of this receptor is a human donor in good health. Some clones in this sample may be carry-over from other donors' samples. Sequencing was done on a sample of PBMCs. The rearrangement uses TRBV19 and TRBJ2-1, with D uncertain. The CDR3 DNA follows: TGTGCCAGTAAATGGGCAGACTACAATGAGCAGTTCTTC. It translates to CASKWADYNEQFF. Looking up the rest from reference TRBV19 and TRBJ2-1 gives the full variable domain: DGGITQSPKYLFRKEGQNVTLSCEQNLNHDAMYWYRQDPGQGLRLIYYSQIVNDFQKGDIAEGYSVSREKKESFPLTVTSAQKNPTAFYLCASKWADYNEQFFGPGTRLTVL.